This TCR beta chain derives from a study of T cells in Graves' hyperthyroidism and ophthalmopathy (dated by TCRdb to between 2019 and 2020). About the study as a whole: Peripheral blood samples were taken at initial diagnosis, before any treatment was given. TCR V-J signatures able to tell the groups apart were searched for in a discovery cohort of 90 to 100 patients, of whom roughly 42 had Graves' ophthalmopathy and about 60 had stable Graves' hyperthyroidism. Whether ophthalmopathy could be predicted prospectively was tested in an independent validation cohort made up of under 20 hyperthyroidism patients plus 17 patients who later progressed to ophthalmopathy. The 100 or so discovery patients were randomly divided into training and test sets at a 7:3 ratio. The study also compared thyroid tissue and blood T-cell repertoires from over 5 Graves' hyperthyroidism patients. Following sampling, methimazole starting at 30 mg daily was given to hyperthyroidism patients, and high-dose intravenous methylprednisolone was given to ophthalmopathy patients. TCR Vbeta CDR3 sequencing of some 140 peripheral blood samples (roughly 41 ophthalmopathy, around 80 hyperthyroidism and roughly 17 progressor patients) is reported in the paper. The study at large found these results: Sample size was not statistically predetermined, and blinding of investigators to group allocation was not performed. Ophthalmopathy was separated from stable hyperthyroidism by a 13 V-J signature model, with about 88% sensitivity and about 81% specificity obtained in cross-validation and 80%/75% obtained in testing. During validation, the model predicted progression to ophthalmopathy a median of roughly six months ahead of onset, with roughly 65% sensitivity and 72% to 85% specificity. Most expanded thyroid clonotypes (frequency above 0.001) were also detected in blood, a finding suggesting that blood repertoires may reflect thyroid immune responses.

TCR beta CDR3 regions were amplified from RNA transcripts. For the first round of RT-PCR on the TCR CDR3, the HTBI primer set was used together with the Qiagen OneStep RT-PCR kit. The libraries were constructed in a second round of multiplex PCR and then size-selected and purified. Paired-end sequencing of the libraries was performed with 100 bp reads on an Illumina HiSeq2000. In the original analysis: SOAPnuke was used to process the raw data, removing reads that contained adapters or uncalled bases, had a mean Phred below 15, or lacked an exact match to the constant primer or identifier. High-quality paired reads were merged with COPE v1.2.5, and unique nucleotide sequences were defined as clonotypes. Clonotypes were aligned to IMGT TRBV, TRBD and TRBJ reference segments using MiTCR v1.1. The analysis was restricted to V-J combinations with a frequency above 0.0001, which together covered about 99% of the repertoires. A TCS score was defined as the ratio of F50 (clonal expansion) to E x V (chaos), with BLOSUM62-based TCRdist applied between CDR3 peptides within each V-J. Welch's t-statistics and random forest reduced around 520 V-J features to 13, which were used in a naive Bayes classifier (R e1071). TCRdb redid the processing of the public reads, applying fastp at Q25 and MiXCR, and retained in-frame beta chains. Each entry is one CDR3 protein sequence, shown with its most common DNA and genes. TCRdb's processing, not the study's, gives the V and J calls here. The sample data list 730,000 or so distinct CDR3 sequences, and approximately 19% of these were observed just once. The ten largest clones represent 15% to 20% of the sample.

The CDR3 runs 14 amino acids, cysteine and phenylalanine included. Of the read, only the CDR3 DNA is kept; its 42 bases are in frame from base 1. The V end loses 0 bases and the J end loses 0 bases, and a stretch of 3 bases separates them. CDR1 and CDR2, per the germline V gene (reference sequence), are MNHEY and SMNVEV. Hyperthyroidism patients were newly diagnosed, with disease duration under 2 months, and aged 18 to 65 years. The study excluded patients with uncontrolled infections, other autoimmune diseases, pregnancy or lactation. Diagnoses were established on the basis of clinical symptoms, serum thyroxine and TRAb, thyroid ultrasound, and orbital computed tomography. Blood from progressor patients was drawn when they were first diagnosed with hyperthyroidism, before any ophthalmopathy symptoms appeared. Ficoll-Paque density gradient centrifugation was used to isolate PBMCs from 10 ml of fresh peripheral blood. Patients classed as progressors first received a Graves' hyperthyroidism diagnosis and then went on to develop ophthalmopathy during follow-up. Total RNA was extracted with Trizol reagent, and quality was checked on an Agilent 2100 Bioanalyzer.

In this sample, this clonotype turned up many times. This receptor's antigen is unknown. Base qualities are not at hand, and no much larger clone is one base apart. The sequenced material came from blood. The V and J genes are TRBV27 and TRBJ1-5, with the D gene uncertain. The clonotype originates from a woman aged 50 to 65 with Graves' hyperthyroidism that later progressed to Graves' ophthalmopathy. DNA sequence: TGTGCCAGCAGTTTATCTTATAGCAATCAGCCCCAGCATTTT. This is translated as CASSLSYSNQPQHF.